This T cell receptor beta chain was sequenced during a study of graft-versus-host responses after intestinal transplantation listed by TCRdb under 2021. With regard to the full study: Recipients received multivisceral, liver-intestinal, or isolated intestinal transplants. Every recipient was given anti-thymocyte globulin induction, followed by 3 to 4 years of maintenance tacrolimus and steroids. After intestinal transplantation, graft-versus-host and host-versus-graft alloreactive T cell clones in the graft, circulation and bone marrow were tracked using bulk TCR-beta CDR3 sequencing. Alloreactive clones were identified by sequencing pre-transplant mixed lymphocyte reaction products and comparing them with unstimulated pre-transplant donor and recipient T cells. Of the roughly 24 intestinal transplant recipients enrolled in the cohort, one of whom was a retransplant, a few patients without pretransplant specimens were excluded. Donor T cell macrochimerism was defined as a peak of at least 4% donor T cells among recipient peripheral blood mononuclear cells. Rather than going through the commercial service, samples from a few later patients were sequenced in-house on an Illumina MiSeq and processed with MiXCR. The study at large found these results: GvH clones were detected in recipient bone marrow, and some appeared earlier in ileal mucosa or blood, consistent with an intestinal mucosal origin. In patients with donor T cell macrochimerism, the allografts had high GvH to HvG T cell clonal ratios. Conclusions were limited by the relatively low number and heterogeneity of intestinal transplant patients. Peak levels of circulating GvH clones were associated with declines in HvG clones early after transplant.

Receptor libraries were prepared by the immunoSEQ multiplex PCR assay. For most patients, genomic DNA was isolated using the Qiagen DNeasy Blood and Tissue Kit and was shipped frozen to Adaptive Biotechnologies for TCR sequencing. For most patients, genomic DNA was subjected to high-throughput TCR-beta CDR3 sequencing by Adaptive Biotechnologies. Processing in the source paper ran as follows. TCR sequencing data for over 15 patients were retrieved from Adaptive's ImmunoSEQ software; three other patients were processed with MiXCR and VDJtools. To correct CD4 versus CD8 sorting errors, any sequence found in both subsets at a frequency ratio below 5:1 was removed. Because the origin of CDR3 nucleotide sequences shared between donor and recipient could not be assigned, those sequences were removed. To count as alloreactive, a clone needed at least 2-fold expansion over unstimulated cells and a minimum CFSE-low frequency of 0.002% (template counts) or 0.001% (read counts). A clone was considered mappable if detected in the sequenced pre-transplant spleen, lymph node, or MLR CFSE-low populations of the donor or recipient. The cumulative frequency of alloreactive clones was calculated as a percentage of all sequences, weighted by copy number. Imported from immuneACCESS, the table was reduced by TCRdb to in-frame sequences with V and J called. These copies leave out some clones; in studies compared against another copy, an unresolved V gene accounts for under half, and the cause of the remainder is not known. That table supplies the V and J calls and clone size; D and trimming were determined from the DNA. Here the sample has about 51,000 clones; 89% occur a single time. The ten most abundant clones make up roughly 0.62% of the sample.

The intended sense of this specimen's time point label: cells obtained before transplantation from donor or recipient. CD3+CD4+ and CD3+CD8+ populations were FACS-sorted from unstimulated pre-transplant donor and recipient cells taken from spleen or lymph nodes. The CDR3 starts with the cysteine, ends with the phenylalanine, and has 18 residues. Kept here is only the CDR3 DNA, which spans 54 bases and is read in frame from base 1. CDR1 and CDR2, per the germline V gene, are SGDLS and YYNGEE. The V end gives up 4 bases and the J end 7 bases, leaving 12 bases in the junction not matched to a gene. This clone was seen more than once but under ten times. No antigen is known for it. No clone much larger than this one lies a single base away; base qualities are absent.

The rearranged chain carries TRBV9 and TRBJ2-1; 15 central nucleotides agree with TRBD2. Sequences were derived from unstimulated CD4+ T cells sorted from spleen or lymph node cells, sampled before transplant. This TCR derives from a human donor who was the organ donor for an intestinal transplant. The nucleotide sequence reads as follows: TGTGCCAGCAGCCCTAGGACTAGCGGGAGGGCCGTATGGAATGAGCAGTTCTTC. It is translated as CASSPRTSGRAVWNEQFF.